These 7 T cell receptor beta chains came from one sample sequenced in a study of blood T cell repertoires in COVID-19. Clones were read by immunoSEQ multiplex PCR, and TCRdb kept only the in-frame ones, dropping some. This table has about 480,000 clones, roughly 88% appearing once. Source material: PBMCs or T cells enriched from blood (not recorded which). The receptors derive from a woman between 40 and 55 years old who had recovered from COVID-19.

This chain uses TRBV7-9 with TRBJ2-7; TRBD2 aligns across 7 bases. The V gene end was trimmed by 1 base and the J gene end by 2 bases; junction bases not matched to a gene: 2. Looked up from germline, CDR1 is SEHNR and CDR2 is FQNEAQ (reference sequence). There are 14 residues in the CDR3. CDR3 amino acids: CASSLEGGPYEQYF. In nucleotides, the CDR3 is TGTGCCAGCAGCTTAGAGGGAGGGCCCTACGAGCAGTACTTC.

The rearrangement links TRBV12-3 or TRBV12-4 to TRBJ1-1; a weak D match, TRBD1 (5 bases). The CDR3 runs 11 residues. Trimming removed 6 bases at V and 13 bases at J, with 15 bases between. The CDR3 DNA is TGTGCCAGCAGGATCGGACATGGGGTTTTCTTT. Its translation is CASRIGHGVFF.

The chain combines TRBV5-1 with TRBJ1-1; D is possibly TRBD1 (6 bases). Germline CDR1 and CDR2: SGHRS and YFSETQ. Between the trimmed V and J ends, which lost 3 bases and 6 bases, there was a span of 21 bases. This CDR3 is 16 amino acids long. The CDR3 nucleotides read TGCGCCAGCAGCTCCACCCCCCACACAGGGATCGCTGAAGCTTTCTTT. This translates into CASSSTPHTGIAEAFF.

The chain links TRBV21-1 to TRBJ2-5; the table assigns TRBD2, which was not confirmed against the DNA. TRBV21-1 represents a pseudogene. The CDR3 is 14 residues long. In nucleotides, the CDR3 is TGTGCCAGCAGCAAAGGAGCGTACCAAGAGACCCAGTACTTC. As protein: CASSKGAYQETQYF.

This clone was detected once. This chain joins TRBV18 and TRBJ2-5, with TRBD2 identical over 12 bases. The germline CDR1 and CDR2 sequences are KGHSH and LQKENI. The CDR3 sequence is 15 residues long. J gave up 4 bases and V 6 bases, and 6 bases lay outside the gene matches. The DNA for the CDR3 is TGTGCCAGCTCTCTTCCGGGACTAGCGGGAGAGACCCAGTACTTC. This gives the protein CASSLPGLAGETQYF.

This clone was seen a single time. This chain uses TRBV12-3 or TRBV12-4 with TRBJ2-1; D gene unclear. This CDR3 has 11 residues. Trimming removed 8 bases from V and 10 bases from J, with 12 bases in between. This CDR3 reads CASLGSYEQFF. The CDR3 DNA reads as TGTGCCAGCTTGGGCAGCTACGAGCAGTTCTTC.

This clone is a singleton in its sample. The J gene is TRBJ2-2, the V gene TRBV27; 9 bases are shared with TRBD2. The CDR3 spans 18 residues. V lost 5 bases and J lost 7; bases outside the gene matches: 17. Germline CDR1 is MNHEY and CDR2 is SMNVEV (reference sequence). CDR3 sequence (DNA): TGTGCCAGCAGTCCCTTAGTAGGCGGGAGGGGTTTGCACGGGGAGCTGTTTTTT. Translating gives CASSPLVGGRGLHGELFF.